One sample yielded the 14 T cell receptor beta chains listed below, sequenced in a study of PD-1 blockade in classical Hodgkin lymphoma. Sequencing used immunoSEQ multiplex PCR; TCRdb keeps in-frame clones, though not all of them. The table includes some 58,000 clones, 70% to 90% detected once. Following autologous stem cell transplantation, relapse occurred in every patient, and exposure to brentuximab vedotin varied. The sample here was peripheral blood mononuclear cells (PBMCs), taken before the second cycle of nivolumab. The receptors originated from a human donor with classical Hodgkin lymphoma.

The chain has TRBV5-1 and TRBJ2-7; 9 bases match TRBD1. The J segment lost 1 base and the V segment lost 5 bases, leaving 7 bases of the junction unmatched. CDR3 length: 15 residues. Per the germline V gene, CDR1 is SGHRS and CDR2 is YFSETQ. CDR3 coding DNA: TGCGCCAGCAGTACGGCCGGGACAGGGTCCTACGAGCAGTACTTC. Amino acids: CASSTAGTGSYEQYF.

The chain joins TRBV5-1 to TRBJ2-5; D assignment may be TRBD1 or TRBD2 (6 bases each). The germline V gene encodes CDR1 SGHRS and CDR2 YFSETQ. The CDR3 loop spans 16 amino acids. V was clipped by 0 bases and J by 5 bases, with 17 bases between them. The CDR3 coding sequence is TGCGCCAGCAGCTTGGCCGGTGTGGGGGGCGAGGAGACCCAGTACTTC. Translated, it gives CASSLAGVGGEETQYF.

The rearrangement links TRBV5-6 to TRBJ1-1; 9 bases agree with TRBD1. This CDR3 has 12 amino acids. CDR1 SGHDT and CDR2 YYEEEE come from the germline V gene. The J segment lost 11 bases and the V segment lost 4 bases, leaving 6 bases of the junction unmatched. CDR3 DNA: TGTGCCAGCAGCGTTCTCGGGACAGGGGCTTTCTTT. This encodes CASSVLGTGAFF.

The CDR3 DNA reads as TGCGCCAGCAGCATCGGACAGGCAAAGACCCAGTACTTC. It is translated as CASSIGQAKTQYF. The genes are TRBV5-1 and TRBJ2-5, with 7 bases matching TRBD1. This CDR3 has 13 amino acids. From germline, CDR1 is SGHRS and CDR2 YFSETQ. V trimming: 4 bases; J trimming: 6 bases; junction bases outside the gene matches: 6.

The sample holds one count of this clone. V usage is TRBV10-3 and J usage is TRBJ1-1, with 9 bases identical to TRBD1. The V gene end was trimmed by 4 bases and the J gene end by 0 bases; junction bases not matched to a gene: 6. Germline V lookup: CDR1 ENHRY, CDR2 SYGVKD. The CDR3 covers 16 residues. This CDR3 is CAISGTGTGLNTEAFF. The CDR3 DNA sequence: TGTGCCATCAGTGGGACCGGGACAGGGCTGAACACTGAAGCTTTCTTT.

CDR3 sequence: CASSDPGTGGYEQYF. CDR3 bases: TGTGCCAGCAGCGATCCCGGGACCGGAGGCTACGAGCAGTACTTC. V gene TRBV7-9 combines with J gene TRBJ2-7, with D perhaps TRBD1 or TRBD2 (5 bases each). The CDR3 has 15 residues. Germline V gene lookup returns CDR1 SEHNR and CDR2 FQNEAQ (reference sequence). The V end was cut by 5 bases, the J end by 3 bases, with 17 bases between.

This clone was detected only a few times. The V gene is TRBV7-2, the J gene TRBJ1-5; D is unclear. Germline V lookup: CDR1 SGHTA, CDR2 FQGNSA. Trimming pared 1 base from V and 4 bases from J, leaving 11 bases between. There are 15 residues in the CDR3. This CDR3 reads CASSLGGYGNQPQHF. The CDR3 nucleotides are TGTGCCAGCAGCTTAGGAGGTTATGGGAATCAGCCCCAGCATTTT.

V usage is TRBV5-5 and J usage is TRBJ1-2; weak D call: TRBD1 (6 bases). The CDR3 covers 14 residues. Germline V CDR1 and CDR2: SGHKS, YYEKEE (reference sequence). The V end was cut by 4 bases, the J end by 2 bases, with 12 bases between. For the CDR3, the DNA is TGTGCCAGCAGCGGGACGGACAGAAACTATGGCTACACCTTC. This translates into CASSGTDRNYGYTF.

The CDR3 is CASNLTPSYEQYF. The CDR3 coding sequence is TGTGCCAGCAATTTGACGCCCTCCTACGAGCAGTACTTC. The chain couples TRBV2 to TRBJ2-7; D not resolved. V lost 7 bases and J lost 0, with 10 bases in between. The CDR3 spans 13 residues. Germline CDR1 is SNHLY and CDR2 is FYNNEI.

This clone came up a few times. This rearrangement joins TRBV6-5 to TRBJ2-7, with no clear D. This CDR3 is built from 13 residues. Germline lookup yields CDR1 MNHEY and CDR2 SVGAGI. The V end was cut by 7 bases, the J end by 4 bases, with 14 bases between. CDR3 sequence reads: CASKDSAEYEQYF. The CDR3 nucleotides read TGTGCCAGCAAGGATTCGGCCGAGTACGAGCAGTACTTC.

The CDR3 coding sequence is TGTGCCAGCAGCTTATCTCTTGGGACAGGGATCTATGAGCAGTTCTTC. Its translation is CASSLSLGTGIYEQFF. This rearrangement joins TRBV7-9 to TRBJ2-1; 9 bases align to TRBD1. This CDR3 comprises 16 residues. CDR1 SEHNR and CDR2 FQNEAQ come from the germline V gene (reference sequence). The V and J ends lost 2 bases and 8 bases, in that order; junction bases with no gene match: 10.

V is TRBV5-1 and J is TRBJ1-2; maybe TRBD1 (6 bases). CDR3 length equals 15 residues. Trimming shortened V by 0 bases and J by 5 bases, and 14 bases separated the two germline ends. The V gene's germline CDR1 is SGHRS and CDR2 YFSETQ. CDR3 DNA: TGCGCCAGCAGCTTGGCCCAACAGGGAGGGTATGGCTACACCTTC. Its protein is CASSLAQQGGYGYTF.

In its sample, this clone was seen once. The chain uses TRBV6-5 and TRBJ1-1; 8 nucleotides agree with TRBD1. Germline CDR1 and CDR2: MNHEY and SVGAGI. The CDR3 runs 15 residues. The V segment lost 2 bases and the J segment 5 bases; nucleotides outside the gene matches: 7. CDR3 residues: CASSYVPTGGTEAFF. CDR3 nucleotide sequence: TGTGCCAGCAGTTACGTCCCTACAGGGGGTACTGAAGCTTTCTTT.

The chain is built from TRBV5-5 and TRBJ1-5; 10 bases map to TRBD1. This CDR3 has 15 residues. With V trimmed by 6 bases and J by 5 bases, 8 bases remained unmatched. Germline V gives CDR1 SGHKS, CDR2 YYEKEE (reference sequence). The CDR3 nucleotides read TGTGCCAGCACCTCCGGGACAGGGGTGTATCAGCCCCAGCATTTT. Its translation: CASTSGTGVYQPQHF.